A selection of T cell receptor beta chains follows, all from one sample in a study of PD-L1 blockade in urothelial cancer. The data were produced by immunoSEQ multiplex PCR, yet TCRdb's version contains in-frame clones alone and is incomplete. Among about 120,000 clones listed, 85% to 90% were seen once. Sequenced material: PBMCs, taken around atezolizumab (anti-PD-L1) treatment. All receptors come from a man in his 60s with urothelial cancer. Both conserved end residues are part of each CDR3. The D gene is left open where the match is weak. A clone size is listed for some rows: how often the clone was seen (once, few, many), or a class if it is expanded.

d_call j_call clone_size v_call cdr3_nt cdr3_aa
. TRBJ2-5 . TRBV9 TGTGCCAGCAGCGTAGCTACAGAACAAGAGACCCAGTACTTC CASSVATEQETQYF
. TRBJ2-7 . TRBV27 TGTGCCAGCAGTTTGGGGGGACAGCCTTCCTACGAGCAGTACTTC CASSLGGQPSYEQYF
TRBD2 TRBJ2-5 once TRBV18 TGTGCCAGCTCACCACCGGTACCAGGGGCTAGCGGGACACGGAAAGATGAGGAGACCCAGTACTTC CASSPPVPGASGTRKDEETQYF
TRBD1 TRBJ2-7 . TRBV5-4 TGTGCCAGCAGCCCCGGGACAGGGGCATACGAGCAGTACTTC CASSPGTGAYEQYF
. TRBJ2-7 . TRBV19 TGTGCCAGTACCACCGGGGAAGGCAACTACGAGCAGTACTTC CASTTGEGNYEQYF
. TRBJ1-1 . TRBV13 TGTGCCATTAAGGAGGTGGGAACTGAAGCTTTCTTT CAIKEVGTEAFF
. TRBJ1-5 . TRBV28 TGTGCCAGCAGCCTAGTCGGGCCCGAGGGTCAGCCCCAGCATTTT CASSLVGPEGQPQHF
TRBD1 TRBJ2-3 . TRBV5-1 TGCGCCAGCGGACAGGGCGATAGCACAGATACGCAGTATTTT CASGQGDSTDTQYF
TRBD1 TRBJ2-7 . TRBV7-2 TGTGCCAGCAGCCGAAACAGAGGGGGCGGATCTATCTACGAGCAGTACTTC CASSRNRGGGSIYEQYF
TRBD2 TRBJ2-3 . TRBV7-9 TGTGCCAGCAACCGGGGGGACACAGATACGCAGTATTTT CASNRGDTDTQYF
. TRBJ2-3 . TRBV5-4 TGTGCCAGCAGCTTGGGCGGGACCAGCACAGATACGCAGTATTTT CASSLGGTSTDTQYF
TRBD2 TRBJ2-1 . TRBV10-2 TGCGCCAGCAGTGTCCCGGCTAGCGGGAGGACCACTACCATCAATGAGCAGTTCTTC CASSVPASGRTTTINEQFF
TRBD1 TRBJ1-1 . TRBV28 TGTGCCAGCAGCCGGTTGGTGACAGGGGGCTGGACTGAAGCTTTCTTT CASSRLVTGGWTEAFF
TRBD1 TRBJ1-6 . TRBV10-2 TGCGCCAGCTCAGGACAGGGGGCTTCACCCCTCCACTTT CASSGQGASPLHF
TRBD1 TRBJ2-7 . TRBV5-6 TGTGCCAGCAGCCCGTGGACAGGGAGCTCCTACGAGCAGTACTTC CASSPWTGSSYEQYF
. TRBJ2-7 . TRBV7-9 TGTGCCAGCAGCTTGGCTCGCACCTACGAGCAGTACTTC CASSLARTYEQYF
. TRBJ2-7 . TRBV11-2 TGTGCCAGCAGCTTAATGATGGACGGGAGTAACTCCTACGAGCAGTACTTC CASSLMMDGSNSYEQYF
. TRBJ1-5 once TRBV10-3 TGTGCCATCAGTTCAGGGAGGGATAATCAGCCCCAGCATTTT CAISSGRDNQPQHF
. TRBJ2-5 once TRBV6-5 TGTGCCAGCAGTTACTCGTATGAGGCACGAGAGACCCAGTACTTC CASSYSYEARETQYF
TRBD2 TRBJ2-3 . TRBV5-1 TGCGCCAGCAGCCAGGTGACTAGCGGGAGCCCAGATACGCAGTATTTT CASSQVTSGSPDTQYF
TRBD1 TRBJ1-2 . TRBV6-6 TGTGCCAGCAGTTACACCCGACAGGGGGCGCAGGATGGCTACACCTTC CASSYTRQGAQDGYTF
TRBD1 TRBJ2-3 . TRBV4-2 TGTGCCAGCAGCCAGCCAGGACAGGGGAAATCAGATACGCAGTATTTT CASSQPGQGKSDTQYF
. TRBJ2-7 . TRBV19 TGTGCCAGTAAAAAGGGGTACGAGCAGTACTTC CASKKGYEQYF
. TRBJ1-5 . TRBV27 TGTGCCAGCAGGCCCGGTAGCAATCAGCCCCAGCATTTT CASRPGSNQPQHF
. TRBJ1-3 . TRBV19 TGTGCCAGTAGTATTACCGCGGAGGCTGGAAACACCATATATTTT CASSITAEAGNTIYF
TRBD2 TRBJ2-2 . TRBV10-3 TGTGCCTCCAGCGGTCTAGCGGGGGGGCGATTGGCCGGGGAGCTGTTTTTT CASSGLAGGRLAGELFF
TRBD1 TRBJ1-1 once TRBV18 TGTGCCAGCTCATTGACAGGGGCGTACACTGAAGCTTTCTTT CASSLTGAYTEAFF
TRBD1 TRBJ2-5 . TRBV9 TGTGCCAGCAGCGAGAGGGGGCAGAAAGAGACCCAGTACTTC CASSERGQKETQYF
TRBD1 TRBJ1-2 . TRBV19 TGTGCCAGTAGTACTGACACCGGGACCCAGGGGGATGGCTACACCTTC CASSTDTGTQGDGYTF
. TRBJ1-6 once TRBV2 TGTGCCAGCAACCGGGGGATAGGGATCGGATCACCCCTCCACTTT CASNRGIGIGSPLHF
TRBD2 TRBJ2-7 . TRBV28 TGTGCCAGCAGTTCTTGGACTAGCGGGAGTTCGATGGAGCAGTACTTC CASSSWTSGSSMEQYF
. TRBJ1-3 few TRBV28 TGTGCCAGCAGCCCACTTGGAAACACCATATATTTT CASSPLGNTIYF
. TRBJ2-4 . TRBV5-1 TGCGCCAGCAGCTCTTTGGGGGGGCGTGTAGCCAAAAACATTCAGTACTTC CASSSLGGRVAKNIQYF
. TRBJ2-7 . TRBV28 TGTGCCAGCAGCTATACAGTATACGAGCAGTACTTC CASSYTVYEQYF
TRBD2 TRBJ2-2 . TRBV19 TGTGCCAGTAGTCGCGTGAGCAGCGGGAGGGCCGGACCCGGGGAGCTGTTTTTT CASSRVSSGRAGPGELFF
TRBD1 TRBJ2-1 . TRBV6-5 TGTGCCAGCAGTTCACATCGGGACAGGGGCGGCAATGAGCAGTTCTTC CASSSHRDRGGNEQFF
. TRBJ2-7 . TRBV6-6 TGTGCCAGCAGTTCAATGGCTTACGAGCAGTACTTC CASSSMAYEQYF
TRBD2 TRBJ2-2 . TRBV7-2 TGTGCCAGCATCGAGCGGGGGGGCCGAGGGTCCACCGGGGAGCTGTTTTTT CASIERGGRGSTGELFF
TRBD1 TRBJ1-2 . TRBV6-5 TGTGCCAGCAGTTGGGGACAGGGGGCAGGAGGCTACACCTTC CASSWGQGAGGYTF
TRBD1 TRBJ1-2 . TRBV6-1 TGTGCCAGCAGTGAGGGACAGGGGAGCTATGGCTACACCTTC CASSEGQGSYGYTF
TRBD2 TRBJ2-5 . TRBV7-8 TGTGCCAGCAGCCCACCGGGACTAGGAGTTTTGGAGACCCAGTACTTC CASSPPGLGVLETQYF
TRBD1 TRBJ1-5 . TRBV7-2 TGTGCCAGCGGCGGACAGGGCGGCTTGGGCAATCAGCCCCAGCATTTT CASGGQGGLGNQPQHF
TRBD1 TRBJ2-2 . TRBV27 TGTGCCAGCAGCCGGGACAGGGGTAACACCGGGGAGCTGTTTTTT CASSRDRGNTGELFF
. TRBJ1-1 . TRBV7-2 TGTGCCAGCAGCTTAGCTTGGGCGAACACTGAAGCTTTCTTT CASSLAWANTEAFF
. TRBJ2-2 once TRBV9 TGTGCCAGCAGCGTAACGGACACCGGGGAGCTGTTTTTT CASSVTDTGELFF
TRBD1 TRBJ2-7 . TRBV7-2 TGTGCCAGCAGCTTATACAGGGGGGACTCCTACGAGCAGTACTTC CASSLYRGDSYEQYF
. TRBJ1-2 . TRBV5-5 TGTGCCAGCAGTAGACCCCCCGGAGACGGTCTAGGCTACACCTTC CASSRPPGDGLGYTF
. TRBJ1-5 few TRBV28 TGTGCCAGCAGTTTAGGTTGGCAGGGGACCGTCGGTAGCAATCAGCCCCAGCATTTT CASSLGWQGTVGSNQPQHF
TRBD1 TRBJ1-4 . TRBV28 TGTGCCAGCAGTTCCCCCCGGGACAGGGGGCGGAAACTGTTTTTT CASSSPRDRGRKLFF
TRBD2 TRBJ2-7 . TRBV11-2 TGTGCCAGCAGCCCGGTAGCGGGGGCCTCCTACGAGCAGTACTTC CASSPVAGASYEQYF
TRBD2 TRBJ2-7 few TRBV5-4 TGTGCCAGCTCGCTAGCGGGGTCCTACGAGCAGTACTTC CASSLAGSYEQYF
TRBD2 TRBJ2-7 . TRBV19 TGTGCCAGTAGTATCGGGGGGTTCAACGGCGAGCAGTACTTC CASSIGGFNGEQYF
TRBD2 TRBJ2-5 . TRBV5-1 TGCGCCAGCAGCTTGAGGACTAGCGGGGGCTTGGGGGAGACCCAGTACTTC CASSLRTSGGLGETQYF
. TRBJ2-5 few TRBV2 TGTGCCAGCAGTGAAATCCTGAGGACCCAGTACTTC CASSEILRTQYF
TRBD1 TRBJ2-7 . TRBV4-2 TGTGCCAGCAGCCAAGATTCTTGGGGGACAGGGGGCGTACCGAGCTCCTACGAGCAGTACTTC CASSQDSWGTGGVPSSYEQYF
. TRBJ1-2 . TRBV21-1 TGTGCCAGCAGCCCATACTCTAGCGACAGCTATGGCTACACCTTC CASSPYSSDSYGYTF
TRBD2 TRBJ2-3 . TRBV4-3 TGCGCCAGCAGCCAAGACAAACCGGGACTAGCGGGGGGGCGGGATACGCAGTATTTT CASSQDKPGLAGGRDTQYF
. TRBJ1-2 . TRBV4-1 TGCGCCAGCAGCCAGGGGACTGCCTATGGCTACACCTTC CASSQGTAYGYTF
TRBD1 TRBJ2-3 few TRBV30 TGTGCCTGGATGGCCACAGGGGAGGATACGCAGTATTTT CAWMATGEDTQYF